This T cell receptor (beta chain) is drawn from a study of blood T cell repertoires in COVID-19. At the level of the study: The United States, Italy and Spain provided the acute and convalescent COVID-19 samples. PBMCs, B-cell-depleted T cells, or T cells were the source of the cDNA or gDNA that made up the material.

In the authors' methods: Cell counts per sample came from amplifying reference gene primers. The method was immunoSEQ multiplex PCR; TCRdb's version includes in-frame clones alone and lacks a portion of them. The D gene and trimming were derived from the DNA, and the V and J assignments and clone size from that table. The table has some 150,000 clones, about four fifths seen once; the top ten hold roughly 8.4%. Germline V CDR1 and CDR2: SGHTA, FQGNSA. CDR3 size: 14 residues. Trimming shortened V by 3 bases and J by 0 bases, and 8 bases separated the two germline ends. This clone was detected only once.

The rearrangement uses TRBV7-2 and TRBJ1-1; D is ambiguous. The receptor comes from a human donor with acute or convalescent COVID-19. The donor label of this sample is uncertain. Sequenced: peripheral blood. CDR3 nucleotide sequence: TGTGCCAGCAGCTTTGGGCAGATGAACACTGAAGCTTTCTTT. Protein product: CASSFGQMNTEAFF.